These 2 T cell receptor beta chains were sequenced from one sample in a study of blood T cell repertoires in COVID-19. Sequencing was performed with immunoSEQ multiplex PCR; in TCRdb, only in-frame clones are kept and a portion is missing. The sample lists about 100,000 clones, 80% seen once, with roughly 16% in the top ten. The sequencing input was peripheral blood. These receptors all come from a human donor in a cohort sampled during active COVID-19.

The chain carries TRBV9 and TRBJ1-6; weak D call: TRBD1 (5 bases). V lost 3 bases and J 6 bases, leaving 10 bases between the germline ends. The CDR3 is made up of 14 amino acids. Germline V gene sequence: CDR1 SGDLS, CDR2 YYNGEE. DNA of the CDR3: TGTGCCAGCAGCGCGACAGCAGTTAATTCACCCCTCCACTTT. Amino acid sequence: CASSATAVNSPLHF.

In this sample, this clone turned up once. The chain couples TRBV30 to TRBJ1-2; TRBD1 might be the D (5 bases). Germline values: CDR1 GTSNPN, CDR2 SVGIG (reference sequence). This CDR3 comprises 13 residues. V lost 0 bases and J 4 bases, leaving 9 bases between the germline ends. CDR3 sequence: CAWSVQAIYGYTF. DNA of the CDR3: TGTGCCTGGAGTGTACAGGCGATCTATGGCTACACCTTC.